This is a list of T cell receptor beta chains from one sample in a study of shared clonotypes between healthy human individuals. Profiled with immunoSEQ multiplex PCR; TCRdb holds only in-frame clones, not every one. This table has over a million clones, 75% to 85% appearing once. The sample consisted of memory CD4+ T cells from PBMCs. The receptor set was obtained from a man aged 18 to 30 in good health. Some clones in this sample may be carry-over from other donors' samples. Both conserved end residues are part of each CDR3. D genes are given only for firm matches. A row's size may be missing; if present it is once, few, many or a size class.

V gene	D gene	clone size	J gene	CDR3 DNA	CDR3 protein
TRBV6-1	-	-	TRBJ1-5	TGTGCCAGCAGTGAGAGGCCCGGACCCAATCAGCCCCAGCATTTT	CASSERPGPNQPQHF
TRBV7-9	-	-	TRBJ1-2	TGTGCCAGCAGCTTAGGTGTCGATGGCTACACCTTC	CASSLGVDGYTF
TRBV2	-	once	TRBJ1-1	TGTGCCAGCAGTGAAGGACTGAATGGTGAAGCTTTCTTT	CASSEGLNGEAFF
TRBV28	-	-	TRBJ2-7	TGTGCCAGCAGTCTCCGGGACCCTATCACCTACGAGCAGTACTTC	CASSLRDPITYEQYF
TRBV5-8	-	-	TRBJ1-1	TGTGCCAGCAGCTTGTGGGGGGACGTGAACACTGAAGCTTTCTTT	CASSLWGDVNTEAFF
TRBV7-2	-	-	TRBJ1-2	TGTGCCAGCAGCCGACGCAGACAGGACCCTCCCCTCTATGGCTACACCTTC	CASSRRRQDPPLYGYTF
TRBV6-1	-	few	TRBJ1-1	TGTGCCAGCACCGTTGTCGGGACTGAAGCTTTCTTT	CASTVVGTEAFF
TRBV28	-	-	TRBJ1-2	TGTGCCAGCAGTTTAATATCTTTCGATGGCTACACCTTC	CASSLISFDGYTF
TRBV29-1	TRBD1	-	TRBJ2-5	TGCAGCGTAGGACAGGAAGAGACCCAGTACTTC	CSVGQEETQYF
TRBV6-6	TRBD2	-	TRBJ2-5	TGTGCCAGCAGTACCCGGACGGGGGGAGAGACCCAGTACTTC	CASSTRTGGETQYF
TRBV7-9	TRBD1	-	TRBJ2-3	TGTGCCAGCAGCCCCCGACAGGGGGCATTTGCAGATACGCAGTATTTT	CASSPRQGAFADTQYF
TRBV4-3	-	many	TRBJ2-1	TGCGCCAGCAGCCAGACGGGGAGCGGACAATACAATGAGCAGTTCTTC	CASSQTGSGQYNEQFF
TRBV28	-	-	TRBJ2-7	TGTGCCAGCAGTTTATCGTGGGACTTCTTAACCTACGAGCAGTACTTC	CASSLSWDFLTYEQYF
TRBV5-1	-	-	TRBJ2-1	TGCGCCAGCAGCCCGGGCGGCGGGATTCTCGATGAGCAGTTCTTC	CASSPGGGILDEQFF
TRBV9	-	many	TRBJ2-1	TGTGCCAGCAGCGTAGTCGGGGGAGGTGAGCAGTTCTTC	CASSVVGGGEQFF
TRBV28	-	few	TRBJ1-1	TGTGCCAGCACCTACCAGACTGAAGCTTTCTTT	CASTYQTEAFF
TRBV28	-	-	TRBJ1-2	TGTGCCAGCAGTTTGTCCGGGGGGAACTATGGCTACACCTTC	CASSLSGGNYGYTF
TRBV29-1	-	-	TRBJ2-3	TGCAGCATAAGCATAACAGGGACAGATACGCAGTATTTT	CSISITGTDTQYF
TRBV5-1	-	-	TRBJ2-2	TGCGCCAGCGTGGGAGTTGGCACCGGGGAGCTGTTTTTT	CASVGVGTGELFF
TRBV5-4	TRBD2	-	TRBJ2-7	TGTGCCAGCAGCTTGAAGTTTGGGCTAGCGGGGGCCTACGAGCAGTACTTC	CASSLKFGLAGAYEQYF